The 23 T cell receptor beta chains below come from one sample, sequenced in a study of T cells in Graves' hyperthyroidism and ophthalmopathy (dated by TCRdb to the late 2010s). The library was prepared using multiplex PCR. TCRdb lists the instrument as Illumina HiSeq 2000. Amplification of TCR beta CDR3 regions was carried out from RNA transcripts. For the first round of RT-PCR on the TCR CDR3, the HTBI primer set was used together with the Qiagen OneStep RT-PCR kit. TCRdb reprocessed the public reads (quality trimming at Q25 with fastp, clone calling with MiXCR) and kept in-frame beta chains. Every entry covers one CDR3 protein and lists the most common genes and DNA from its rows. The table for this sample lists fewer than 700,000 distinct CDR3 sequences; under 20% of them were counted only once. Approximately 3.9% of the sample rests with the top ten. The sample taken for sequencing was blood. These receptors all stem from a woman aged 25 to 45 with Graves' hyperthyroidism.

This clonotype showed up many times. This sequence joins TRBV28 and TRBJ2-7, with a tentative D call TRBD1 (6 bases). Germline CDR1 is MDHEN and CDR2 is SYDVKM. V was pared by 5 bases and J by 1 base, with 12 bases between. CDR3 length equals 14 residues. The CDR3: CASSHRVGSYEQYF. Here the CDR3 DNA reads TGTGCCAGCAGTCACAGGGTGGGGTCCTACGAGCAGTACTTC.

This CDR3 is CSVPTGFQDTQYF. CDR3 nucleotide sequence: TGCAGCGTCCCGACAGGGTTTCAAGATACGCAGTATTTT. The chain recombines TRBV29-1 with TRBJ2-3; TRBD1 agrees at 7 bases. CDR3 length: 13 residues. Germline loops: CDR1 SQVTM, CDR2 ANQGSEA. The J segment lost 5 bases and the V segment lost 6 bases, leaving 8 bases of the junction unmatched.

This clonotype was counted ten times or more. This rearrangement joins TRBV10-1 to TRBJ1-1; unclear D gene. V was clipped by 3 bases and J by 1 base, with 6 bases between them. CDR3 length: 13 residues. Germline V lookup: CDR1 WNHNN, CDR2 SYGVQD (reference sequence). CDR3 DNA sequence: TGCGCCAGCAGTGATTCTGGGAACACTGAAGCTTTCTTT. As protein: CASSDSGNTEAFF.

This chain uses TRBV9 with TRBJ1-1; D is ambiguous. Per the germline V gene, CDR1 is SGDLS and CDR2 is YYNGEE. V was cut by 0 bases and J by 0 bases, with 18 bases left in between. The CDR3 is 18 residues long. DNA for the CDR3: TGTGCCAGCAGCGTAGCTGGGCCGTCACGGTCCATGAACACTGAAGCTTTCTTT. Its protein is CASSVAGPSRSMNTEAFF.

This clonotype was detected ten times or more. The chain combines TRBV2 with TRBJ2-1, with 7 bases matching TRBD2. Germline CDR1 is SNHLY and CDR2 is FYNNEI. The CDR3 loop spans 15 amino acids. V lost 4 bases to trimming and J lost 7 bases; unmatched junction nucleotides: 10. The CDR3, as DNA: TGTGCCAGCAGTGGTCCAGGGCGGGAGTGGAATGAGCAGTTCTTC. Its translation: CASSGPGREWNEQFF.

This clonotype has a count of ten or more. This chain uses TRBV5-1 with TRBJ1-1, with 7 bases fitting TRBD1. V shed 4 bases and J 4 bases; nucleotides not matched to a gene: 7. Germline V gene lookup returns CDR1 SGHRS and CDR2 YFSETQ. The CDR3 spans 14 residues. The CDR3 region has the DNA TGCGCCAGCAGCCTGCCGGGACAGATCACTGAAGCTTTCTTT. Its translation: CASSLPGQITEAFF.

This clonotype was recorded at least ten times. The chain joins TRBV5-1 to TRBJ1-1; 11 bases line up with TRBD1. Germline V gene data show CDR1 as SGHRS and CDR2 as YFSETQ. V lost 3 bases and J lost 1; bases outside the gene matches: 8. This CDR3 is 17 amino acids long. DNA of the CDR3: TGCGCCAGCAGCTACCTGGGACAGGGGGTTTCGAACACTGAAGCTTTCTTT. Its translation is CASSYLGQGVSNTEAFF.

This clonotype has at least ten counts. The rearrangement uses TRBV5-1 and TRBJ2-7, with unresolved D. This CDR3 is built from 13 residues. The germline V and J ends were trimmed by 2 bases and 2 bases, with 8 bases remaining between them. The germline gives CDR1 SGHRS, CDR2 YFSETQ. CDR3 sequence reads: CASSFQEAYEQYF. CDR3 in DNA: TGCGCCAGCAGCTTTCAAGAGGCCTACGAGCAGTACTTC.

This clonotype was seen a few times. V and J are TRBV6-6 and TRBJ2-1, with D possibly TRBD1 on 5 matching bases. This CDR3 has 16 amino acids. Germline V lookup: CDR1 MNHNY, CDR2 SVGAGI (reference sequence). V was shortened by 2 bases and J by 9 bases, with 20 bases between the two germline ends. The CDR3 coding sequence is TGTGCCAGCAGTTACCGGTGGCAGGGCGTAGGTGGTGAGCAGTTCTTC. Its protein is CASSYRWQGVGGEQFF.

This clonotype was counted only a few times. This rearrangement joins TRBV19 to TRBJ2-1, with 11 bases aligning to TRBD2. The CDR3 spans 18 residues. The germline CDR1 and CDR2 sequences are LNHDA and SQIVND (reference sequence). The junction had 8 bases not matched to a gene; V was cut back by 0 bases and J by 4 bases. This CDR3 is CASSIEWPSGRRYNEQFF. The DNA for the CDR3 is TGTGCCAGTAGTATAGAATGGCCTAGCGGGAGGAGGTACAATGAGCAGTTCTTC.

V gene TRBV6-2 or TRBV6-3 combines with J gene TRBJ2-1; unclear D gene. From germline, CDR1 is MNHEY and CDR2 SVGEGT. The CDR3 has 14 residues. Trimming cost V 8 bases and J 4 bases, with 15 bases left between them. As DNA, the CDR3 is TGTGCCAGCCTTAGGGCATTTACGTACAATGAGCAGTTCTTC. Its protein product is CASLRAFTYNEQFF.

This clonotype was detected many times. V is TRBV27 and J is TRBJ2-7; D call uncertain. The germline V and J ends were trimmed by 3 bases and 5 bases, with 11 bases remaining between them. In germline, CDR1 is MNHEY, CDR2 SMNVEV (reference sequence). The CDR3 totals 13 residues. The DNA of the CDR3 is TGTGCCAGCAGTTTGTTTGGGCCTGACGAGCAGTACTTC. Its protein product is CASSLFGPDEQYF.

The gene calls are TRBV9 and TRBJ2-1, with D possibly matching TRBD2 (10 bases). The CDR3 loop spans 15 amino acids. CDR1 SGDLS and CDR2 YYNGEE come from the germline V gene. Trimming removed 4 bases at V and 6 bases at J, with 17 bases between. The CDR3 bases are TGTGCCAGCAGCCTAGCGGGGGACAGGGCCAATGAGCAGTTCTTC. Residues: CASSLAGDRANEQFF.

This clonotype has ten or more counts. V usage is TRBV5-1 and J usage is TRBJ1-1; tentatively, D is TRBD1 (6 bases). Germline CDR1 reads SGHRS; CDR2 reads YFSETQ. The V and J ends lost 4 bases and 7 bases respectively, with 23 bases between them. CDR3 size: 16 residues. CDR3 in DNA: TGCGCCAGCAGCCGAAGTGGTAACAGGGAAGACGGTGAAGCTTTCTTT. Translated: CASSRSGNREDGEAFF.

The chain carries TRBV29-1 and TRBJ2-3; D call uncertain. From germline, CDR1 is SQVTM and CDR2 ANQGSEA. This CDR3 comprises 11 residues. Trimming shortened V by 2 bases and J by 7 bases, and 7 bases separated the two germline ends. Here the CDR3 DNA reads TGCAGCGTTGAACGGCCGAATACGCAGTATTTT. Translating gives CSVERPNTQYF.

This clonotype was observed many times. The chain joins TRBV2 to TRBJ2-1, with D perhaps matching TRBD1 or TRBD2 (6 bases each). The length of the CDR3 is 20 residues. Per germline, CDR1 SNHLY and CDR2 FYNNEI. Trimming shortened V by 8 bases and J by 6 bases, and 35 bases separated the two germline ends. The CDR3 loop reads CASWGATGEREYWVRNEQFF. CDR3 bases: TGTGCCAGCTGGGGGGCGACGGGAGAAAGGGAGTACTGGGTTCGCAATGAGCAGTTCTTC.

This clonotype has a handful of counts. V usage is TRBV18 and J usage is TRBJ2-1; 11 bases are shared with TRBD2. CDR1 is KGHSH, CDR2 LQKENI, per germline. J gave up 9 bases and V 1 base, and 8 bases lay outside the gene matches. The CDR3 is made up of 16 amino acids. CDR3 sequence reads: CASSPRQLAGVAEQFF. The CDR3 DNA is TGTGCCAGCTCACCACGTCAACTAGCGGGAGTCGCTGAGCAGTTCTTC. The full variable domain, in which reference TRBV18 and TRBJ2-1 provide the parts outside the CDR3, is NAGVMQNPRHLVRRRGQEARLRCSPMKGHSHVYWYRQLPEEGLKFMVYLQKENIIDESGMPKERFSAEFPKEGPSILRIQQVVRGDSAAYFCASSPRQLAGVAEQFFGPGTRLTVL.

This clonotype came up many times. The rearrangement joins TRBV18 to TRBJ2-7; D is unclear. This CDR3 contains 12 residues. Trimming pared 3 bases from V and 5 bases from J, leaving 8 bases between. Germline assignment: CDR1 KGHSH and CDR2 LQKENI. CDR3: CASSPHGDEQYF. The CDR3, as DNA: TGTGCCAGCTCACCCCACGGCGACGAGCAGTACTTC.

This clonotype occurred many times. The chain couples TRBV6-2 or TRBV6-3 to TRBJ2-7, with a weak D call TRBD2 (6 bases). CDR1 MNHEY and CDR2 SVGEGT come from the germline V gene. Trimming stripped 4 bases from V and 2 bases from J, with 12 bases between. This CDR3 spans 14 amino acids. Here the CDR3 reads CASSSGTRPYEQYF. The CDR3, as DNA: TGTGCCAGCAGTTCCGGGACTCGACCCTACGAGCAGTACTTC.

This clonotype was recorded many times. The DNA of the CDR3 is TGTGCCAGCACCAGGGTGGACTCACCCCTCCACTTT. As protein: CASTRVDSPLHF. The chain employs TRBV12-3 or TRBV12-4 and TRBJ1-6, with D tentatively TRBD1 (5 bases). Between the trimmed V and J ends, which lost 7 bases and 10 bases, there was a span of 11 bases. CDR3 length equals 12 residues.

This clonotype was observed many times. The chain employs TRBV5-1 and TRBJ2-7; possibly TRBD1 for D (7 bases). Germline-derived CDR1 and CDR2 are SGHRS and YFSETQ. The ends were cut back, 4 bases at V and 5 bases at J, with 13 bases in the middle. The length of the CDR3 is 13 residues. The CDR3 loop reads CASSGGTANEQYF. CDR3 sequence (DNA): TGCGCCAGCAGCGGGGGGACAGCCAACGAGCAGTACTTC.

This clonotype was recorded a few times. The gene calls are TRBV3-1 and TRBJ2-2; 9 bases match TRBD1. Germline V gene data show CDR1 as LGHDT and CDR2 as YNNKEL (reference sequence). The CDR3 has 16 amino acids. The junction had 10 bases not matched to a gene; V was cut back by 4 bases and J by 7 bases. The CDR3 DNA reads TGTGCCAGCAGCCGTCACGAACAGGGGGCGGGCGGGGAGCTGTTTTTT. Translated: CASSRHEQGAGGELFF.

At least ten counts were recorded for this clonotype. The chain recombines TRBV6-1 with TRBJ2-1, with D unresolved. V was trimmed by 5 bases and J by 8 bases, leaving 22 bases between them. This CDR3 region has 16 residues. CDR1 is MNHNS and CDR2 is SASEGT in the germline V gene. The CDR3 is CASSSPLTSVGDEQFF. The CDR3 bases are TGTGCCAGCAGTTCCCCATTAACTTCCGTTGGGGATGAGCAGTTCTTC.